The clone carrying this TCR beta chain showed up many times. What it binds is unknown. V was clipped by 6 bases and J by 1 base, with 24 bases between them. The CDR3 is 18 amino acids. Germline assignment: CDR1 SGHAT and CDR2 FQDESV (reference sequence). This sample is part of a study of T cells after yellow fever vaccination. Findings of the study overall: The booster response re-showed most primary clones: roughly 97% CD4, approximately 90% CD8.

MiXCR was run by TCRdb on the 5' RACE reads, yielding one entry per CDR3 protein. The table lists approximately 61,000 distinct CDR3 sequences, approximately 6.9% of them singletons, with roughly 40% in the top ten. Sequenced material: CD8+ T cells sorted from PBMCs, taken on the day of the first yellow fever vaccination. The rearrangement joins TRBV11-1 to TRBJ2-5; D perhaps matches TRBD2 (5 bases). The sequence came from a man aged 18 to 35 who received the YFV17D yellow fever vaccine. The CDR3 loop reads CASSPQAAALMGQETQYF. The DNA of the CDR3 is TGTGCCAGCAGTCCCCAGGCAGCGGCACTAATGGGCCAAGAGACCCAGTACTTC.